This T cell receptor (beta chain) was observed in a study of blood T cells in healthy people across ages. Study-wide points: PBMCs left unsorted prevented a conclusive naive versus antigen-experienced comparison. Older age coincided with a roughly linear decline in TCR beta diversity per million T cells. Possibly confounding the expanded clonotype changes was the fact that donor CMV status was unknown.

A J-beta primer mix and a sample-barcoded 5' primer were used in a second PCR of about 7 to 12 cycles. TCRdb reprocessed the 5' RACE reads via MiXCR and lists one record per CDR3 protein. Among 800,000 to 950,000 distinct CDR3 sequences listed, around 48% were seen once. About this clonotype itself: Its specificity is not known.

Per germline, CDR1 MGHRA and CDR2 YSYEKL. This CDR3 is built from 12 residues. V lost 4 bases to trimming and J lost 7 bases, with 11 bases between them. Drawn from each donor were around 10 milliliters of peripheral blood. The TCR was taken from a man younger than 40 in good health. The gene calls are TRBV4-1 and TRBJ2-7; TRBD1 might be the D (6 bases). The sequenced sample consisted of blood. Written as DNA, the CDR3 is TGCGCCAGCAGCCCAAGGGGGATTGAGCAGTACTTC. It codes for CASSPRGIEQYF.